The 2 T cell receptor beta chains below all came from one sample that was sequenced in a study of shared clonotypes between healthy human individuals (dated by TCRdb to about 2020). CD8 naive samples were CD45RO-negative cells positively selected for CCR7, giving a CD45RA+CCR7+ population that excluded TemRA cells. Libraries were built with the immunoSEQ multiplex PCR assay. TCRdb stores this immuneACCESS table with in-frame sequences only. Part of the clones is absent; in the studies checked, under half of the shortfall reflects unresolved V genes, and no reason is known for the rest. Counted in this sample were about 870,000 clones; 80% to 95% of them appeared once. The top ten clonotypes cover around 24% of the sample. The sequenced sample was naive CD8+ T cells sorted from blood. Read against the paper, the sample's cell subset or site label means: CD45RA+CCR7+. These receptor sequences come from a man aged 30-40 years in good health.

The chain recombines TRBV7-8 with TRBJ2-1, with 10 positions matching TRBD1. The germline V gene has CDR1 SGHVS and CDR2 FQNEAQ. This CDR3 has 16 amino acids. V lost 2 bases to trimming and J lost 2 bases; unmatched junction nucleotides: 3. The CDR3 sequence: CASSLRDRGPYNEQFF. In DNA, the CDR3 is TGTGCCAGCAGCTTAAGGGACAGGGGCCCCTACAATGAGCAGTTCTTC.

The chain joins TRBV5-1 to TRBJ2-1; the D is unclear. CDR1 and CDR2 (germline): SGHRS, YFSETQ. The CDR3 runs to 11 residues. V dropped 3 bases and J dropped 8 bases, with 6 bases sitting between them. CDR3 DNA: TGCGCCAGCAGCTCCGACTATGAGCAGTTCTTC. It is translated as CASSSDYEQFF.